The 26 T cell receptor beta chains below all came from one sample that was sequenced in a study of T cell changes during pregnancy in multiple sclerosis. Produced via immunoSEQ multiplex PCR; TCRdb's table is partial and in-frame only. The data contain 45,000 to 55,000 clones, roughly 90% of them seen just once; the ten biggest clones take up under 2%. The material was peripheral blood, obtained in the first trimester of pregnancy. All receptors come from a female donor with multiple sclerosis, enrolled in a pregnancy study.

This rearrangement joins TRBV5-6 to TRBJ1-6; 11 bases fit TRBD1. The trim removed 6 bases at V and 4 bases at J, leaving 6 bases unmatched. This CDR3 spans 16 amino acids. From germline, CDR1 is SGHDT and CDR2 YYEEEE. DNA for the CDR3: TGTGCCAGCACGGACAGGGGGCCATTATATAATTCACCCCTCCACTTT. Its protein product is CASTDRGPLYNSPLHF.

With regard to this clone: Other DNA sequences in this specimen translate into the identical CDR3. The chain has TRBV29-1 and TRBJ1-1; D is ambiguous. The length of the CDR3 is 10 residues. The germline V and J ends were trimmed by 7 bases and 1 base, with 4 bases remaining between them. The germline CDR1 and CDR2 sequences are SQVTM and ANQGSEA. CDR3 nucleotide sequence: TGCAGCGGGCAGAACACTGAAGCTTTCTTT. Translated: CSGQNTEAFF.

The genes are TRBV30 and TRBJ2-3; D uncertain. This CDR3 comprises 13 residues. From germline, CDR1 is GTSNPN and CDR2 SVGIG (reference sequence). Trimming pared 1 base from V and 3 bases from J, leaving 8 bases between. DNA of the CDR3: TGTGCCTGGAGTGGTGACTGGACAGATACGCAGTATTTT. Translated: CAWSGDWTDTQYF.

J is TRBJ2-3 and V is TRBV28; perhaps TRBD1 as D (6 bases). Germline CDR1 is MDHEN and CDR2 is SYDVKM. The CDR3 loop spans 14 amino acids. With 8 bases removed from V and 1 base from J, the gap between germline ends came to 13 bases. CDR3 region: CASETGQRTDTQYF. CDR3 bases: TGTGCCAGCGAAACGGGACAACGCACAGATACGCAGTATTTT.

The chain combines TRBV19 with TRBJ2-7; no clear D gene. This CDR3 region has 15 residues. V was cut by 6 bases and J by 2 bases, with 17 bases left in between. Germline assignment: CDR1 LNHDA and CDR2 SQIVND (reference sequence). The CDR3, as DNA: TGTGCCAGTAGGCGCTTCACTGATCCCACCTACGAGCAGTACTTC. Translating gives CASRRFTDPTYEQYF.

The sample holds one count of this clone. This chain links TRBV6-5 with TRBJ1-5, with D hard to call. Trimming shortened V by 6 bases and J by 3 bases, and 12 bases separated the two germline ends. This CDR3 has 14 residues. Germline V gene data show CDR1 as MNHEY and CDR2 as SVGAGI. CDR3 bases: TGTGCCAGCAGCCCCCGGGGTCCCAATCAGCCCCAGCATTTT. Protein product: CASSPRGPNQPQHF.

CDR3 DNA sequence: TGCGCCAGCAGCCAAGAGAGGCCCCCGGATACGCAGTATTTT. Amino acids: CASSQERPPDTQYF. The gene calls are TRBV4-1 and TRBJ2-3, with D hard to call. The CDR3 has 14 amino acids. The V gene lost 0 bases and the J gene lost 6 bases, with 10 bases spanning the gap. Germline V gene data show CDR1 as MGHRA and CDR2 as YSYEKL.

This sequence joins TRBV5-4 and TRBJ2-3, with 10 bases fitting TRBD1. Germline V gene lookup returns CDR1 SGHNT and CDR2 YYREEE (reference sequence). The CDR3 extends over 15 amino acids. J lost 3 bases, V lost 6 bases, and 7 bases had no gene match. The CDR3 is CASTDQGQGTDTQYF. CDR3 coding DNA: TGTGCCAGCACCGACCAGGGACAGGGGACAGATACGCAGTATTTT.

This sequence joins TRBV6-5 and TRBJ2-1; D perhaps matches TRBD1 (5 bases). CDR3 size: 15 residues. Germline V lookup: CDR1 MNHEY, CDR2 SVGAGI. V was trimmed by 6 bases and J by 4 bases, leaving 16 bases between them. This CDR3 reads CASSPSGYYYNEQFF. The DNA for the CDR3 is TGTGCCAGCAGCCCTTCAGGGTACTATTACAATGAGCAGTTCTTC.

The V call is TRBV10-3, the J call TRBJ2-5; 15 bases map to TRBD2. The junction had 3 bases not matched to a gene; V was cut back by 5 bases and J by 2 bases. The CDR3 runs 16 residues. CDR1 is ENHRY and CDR2 is SYGVKD in the germline V gene. Here the CDR3 DNA reads TGTGCCATCAGTAGGGGACTAGCGGGGGGACAAGAGACCCAGTACTTC. Translation gives CAISRGLAGGQETQYF.

This chain connects TRBV7-9 to TRBJ1-2, with D perhaps matching TRBD1 (6 bases). From germline, CDR1 is SEHNR and CDR2 FQNEAQ (reference sequence). V was cut by 3 bases and J by 4 bases, with 15 bases left in between. This CDR3 has 15 residues. The CDR3 nucleotides read TGTGCCAGCAGCTTTTTACAGGGAAGGGGCTATGGCTACACCTTC. This translates into CASSFLQGRGYGYTF.

This rearrangement joins TRBV19 to TRBJ1-1, with TRBD1 matching over 10 bases. This CDR3 comprises 14 residues. Trimming removed 5 bases from V and 3 bases from J; junction bases left unmatched: 3. The germline gives CDR1 LNHDA, CDR2 SQIVND (reference sequence). CDR3: CASSVTGGYTEAFF. In nucleotides, the CDR3 is TGTGCCAGTAGTGTGACAGGGGGCTACACTGAAGCTTTCTTT.

V gene TRBV6-1 combines with J gene TRBJ1-1; tentatively, D is TRBD1 (6 bases). The CDR3 has 16 amino acids. Deletions cut 2 bases from V and 6 bases from J, with 19 bases between. CDR1 MNHNS and CDR2 SASEGT come from the germline V gene. The CDR3 is CASSEQGWGLSSEAFF. CDR3 DNA: TGTGCCAGCAGTGAACAGGGGTGGGGGTTGAGTTCTGAAGCTTTCTTT.

J is TRBJ2-7 and V is TRBV6-1; tentatively, D is TRBD1 (6 bases). Germline V gene lookup returns CDR1 MNHNS and CDR2 SASEGT. The CDR3 is 14 residues long. V lost 1 base to trimming and J lost 6 bases, with 13 bases between them. The CDR3 protein is CASSEGQGPIEQYF. The CDR3 DNA reads as TGTGCCAGCAGTGAAGGGCAGGGGCCGATCGAGCAGTACTTC.

V and J are TRBV29-1 and TRBJ2-5, with a tentative D call TRBD2 (6 bases). CDR3 length: 13 residues. Germline V gives CDR1 SQVTM, CDR2 ANQGSEA. The V gene lost 1 base and the J gene lost 2 bases, with 8 bases spanning the gap. The CDR3 region has the DNA TGCAGCGTTGAAGCGGGGACTCAAGAGACCCAGTACTTC. Its translation is CSVEAGTQETQYF.

CDR3 amino acids: CASSSDRAVNTEAFF. The CDR3 DNA reads as TGTGCCAGCAGTTCCGACAGGGCGGTAAACACTGAAGCTTTCTTT. The chain is built from TRBV2 and TRBJ1-1; TRBD1 aligns across 7 bases. The V gene's germline CDR1 is SNHLY and CDR2 FYNNEI. The CDR3 covers 15 residues. Unmatched junction bases numbered 8, after V lost 5 bases and J lost 2 bases.

The J gene is TRBJ2-3, the V gene TRBV7-3; weak D call: TRBD1 (6 bases). The CDR3 consists of 15 residues. Germline CDR1 SGHTA, CDR2 FQGTGA. Between the trimmed V and J ends, which lost 4 bases and 1 base, there was a span of 12 bases. The CDR3 loop is CASSSQSGGTDTQYF. The CDR3 DNA sequence: TGTGCCAGCAGCTCTCAATCAGGGGGCACAGATACGCAGTATTTT.

J is TRBJ2-1 and V is TRBV11-1, with 14 bases fitting TRBD2. V gave up 4 bases and J gave up 9 bases; unmatched junction bases: 8. There are 16 residues in the CDR3. Germline loops: CDR1 SGHAT, CDR2 FQDESV (reference sequence). This chain's CDR3 is CASSSPGLAGVAEQFF. CDR3 DNA sequence: TGTGCCAGCAGCTCCCCGGGACTAGCGGGGGTGGCTGAGCAGTTCTTC.

This rearrangement joins TRBV10-3 to TRBJ2-5; 8 bases line up with TRBD1. The CDR3 sequence is 14 residues long. With 7 bases clipped from V and 4 bases from J, the junction kept 8 bases outside the gene matches. Per the germline V gene, CDR1 is ENHRY and CDR2 is SYGVKD. CDR3 nucleotide sequence: TGTGCCATCAAGCAGACAGGGGACGGAGAGACCCAGTACTTC. Its protein is CAIKQTGDGETQYF.

This clone has only a few counts. The chain is built from TRBV2 and TRBJ2-4; perhaps TRBD1 as D (5 bases). V was cut by 7 bases and J by 0 bases, with 10 bases left in between. The CDR3 is 14 residues long. Germline V lookup: CDR1 SNHLY, CDR2 FYNNEI. CDR3 loop: CASTGGAAKNIQYF. The CDR3 DNA reads TGTGCCAGCACAGGTGGGGCAGCCAAAAACATTCAGTACTTC.

This chain connects TRBV5-1 to TRBJ1-6; D is possibly TRBD1 (5 bases). Trimming removed 3 bases from V and 9 bases from J, with 16 bases in between. The CDR3 consists of 15 residues. Looked up from germline, CDR1 is SGHRS and CDR2 is YFSETQ. The CDR3 spells CASSSQGEKVSPLHF. Here the CDR3 DNA reads TGCGCCAGCAGCTCGCAGGGCGAAAAGGTTTCACCCCTCCACTTT.

The chain joins TRBV11-3 to TRBJ2-1; D ambiguous. V was trimmed by 6 bases and J by 6 bases, leaving 12 bases between them. This CDR3 has 13 amino acids. Germline values: CDR1 SGHNT, CDR2 YENEEA. This chain's CDR3 is CASSDPSGNEQFF. In DNA, the CDR3 is TGTGCCAGCAGTGACCCCTCGGGCAATGAGCAGTTCTTC. Supplemented by reference TRBV11-3 and TRBJ2-1, the full variable domain reads EAGVVQSPRYKIIEKKQPVAFWCNPISGHNTLYWYLQNLGQGPELLIRYENEEAVDDSQLPKDRFSAERLKGVDSTLKIQPAELGDSAVYLCASSDPSGNEQFFGPGTRLTVL.

This rearrangement joins TRBV11-2 to TRBJ1-4, with 12 positions matching TRBD1. The V and J ends lost 6 bases and 8 bases, in that order; junction bases with no gene match: 16. Germline-derived CDR1 and CDR2 are SGHAT and FQNNGV. The CDR3 is 18 amino acids. The CDR3 sequence: CASRHWGQGAPRGEKLFF. The CDR3 DNA follows: TGTGCCAGCAGACATTGGGGACAGGGGGCGCCGAGGGGGGAAAAACTGTTTTTT.

In DNA form, the CDR3 reads TGCGCCAGCAGCGTCCGGGGGGGGTTTGGCTCTGAAGCTTTCTTT. Protein: CASSVRGGFGSEAFF. V usage is TRBV5-1 and J usage is TRBJ1-1; a possible D gene is TRBD1 (5 bases). With 4 bases removed from V and 6 bases from J, the gap between germline ends came to 19 bases. CDR1 and CDR2 from the germline V gene are SGHRS and YFSETQ. The length of the CDR3 is 15 residues.

This chain joins TRBV7-3 and TRBJ1-3; D is possibly TRBD1 (6 bases). The CDR3 totals 12 residues. The germline CDR1 and CDR2 sequences are SGHTA and FQGTGA. CDR3: CWGLMEINTIYF. The CDR3 DNA follows: TGTTGGGGGCTAATGGAGATAAACACCATATATTTT.

The V gene is TRBV19, the J gene TRBJ2-1; 7 bases are a match to TRBD1. The trim removed 6 bases at V and 4 bases at J, leaving 6 bases unmatched. The CDR3 has 14 residues. Germline assignment: CDR1 LNHDA and CDR2 SQIVND (reference sequence). As DNA, the CDR3 is TGTGCCAGTAGCCTGGGACAGCTTTACAATGAGCAGTTCTTC. Encoded protein: CASSLGQLYNEQFF.